The clone carrying this T cell receptor (beta chain) was detected ten times or more. Its antigen is still unknown. This sample was taken from a study of T cells in Graves' hyperthyroidism and ophthalmopathy. Study-wide points: Most clonotypes that expanded in the thyroid above 0.001 also showed up in blood. A median about 6.2 months before onset, the model predicted ophthalmopathy.

Patients were excluded because of uncontrolled infection, other autoimmune disease, pregnancy or lactation. The authors took PBMCs from roughly 9.5 ml fresh peripheral blood. Regions amplified from RNA transcripts were the TCR beta CDR3 regions. With the HTBI primer set, the TCR CDR3 went through a first round of RT-PCR. TCRdb used MiXCR to reprocess the multiplex PCR reads, holding one entry per CDR3 protein. The table includes 250,000 to 400,000 distinct CDR3 sequences, approximately 15% detected once. Unmatched junction bases numbered 8, after V lost 6 bases and J lost 4 bases. The CDR3 has 14 amino acids. The germline V gene has CDR1 MNHNS and CDR2 SASEGT.

The material sequenced was blood. This chain connects TRBV6-1 to TRBJ2-5; 7 bases match TRBD1. The sequence was collected from a woman in her 40s with Graves' ophthalmopathy. The CDR3, as DNA: TGTGCCAGCAGCCAAGCACAGGGGAGAGAGACCCAGTACTTC. Protein sequence: CASSQAQGRETQYF.